This T cell receptor (beta chain) is drawn from a study of T cell repertoires in cytomegalovirus infection. TCRdb redid the calling of the reads with MiXCR, one entry per CDR3 protein. The sample has roughly 280,000 distinct CDR3 sequences, roughly a fifth seen once. A note on this clonotype: No antigen is known for it.

This CDR3 comprises 18 residues. Germline CDR1 SGHTA, CDR2 FQGNSA. V lost 5 bases, J lost 0 bases, and 8 bases stayed unmatched. The starting material was cultured PBMCs, obtained from culture after CMV antigen stimulation. V and J are TRBV7-2 and TRBJ1-5, with 12 bases fitting TRBD1. This TCR was sampled from a human donor in good health (CMV status not recorded). Some clones in this sample may be carry-over from other donors' samples. Here the CDR3 DNA reads TGTGCCAGCAGCCAAGGGACAGGGGGCTTATATAGCAATCAGCCCCAGCATTTT. Translation gives CASSQGTGGLYSNQPQHF.